Listed here are 20 T cell receptor beta chains from one sample, sequenced in a study of regulatory T cells. The antigens these receptors bind are not known. Findings of the study overall: In CD3G-deficient patients, conventional CD4+ T cells were enriched for hydrophobic CDR3 residues at positions 6 and 7.

Amplification used 52 TRBV primers and 13 TRBJ primers. Method: immunoSEQ multiplex PCR; TCRdb's copy keeps in-frame clones and lacks some. Here the sample spans around 29,000 clones, 85% to 95% being singletons. Sequenced input: conventional CD4+ T cells sorted from blood. The receptors shown here come from a person under 30 with CD3G deficiency.

J is TRBJ1-4 and V is TRBV6-1, with 9 bases lining up with TRBD1. This CDR3 is 15 amino acids long. The J segment lost 8 bases and the V segment lost 2 bases, leaving 6 bases of the junction unmatched. Germline CDR1 reads MNHNS; CDR2 reads SASEGT. CDR3 residues: CASSETTGGWEKLFF. CDR3 DNA sequence: TGTGCCAGCAGTGAAACTACAGGGGGCTGGGAAAAACTGTTTTTT.

The chain joins TRBV28 to TRBJ2-7, with TRBD1 identical over 8 bases. Germline CDR1 and CDR2: MDHEN and SYDVKM. J was trimmed by 0 bases and V by 5 bases; bases with no gene match: 6. The CDR3 runs to 15 residues. The CDR3 DNA follows: TGTGCCAGCAGTGCTTACAGGGGGAGCTCCTACGAGCAGTACTTC. Translation gives CASSAYRGSSYEQYF.

Of note for this clone: One junction end does not reproduce the germline sequence, and a read error may be involved. The chain uses TRBV6-6 and TRBJ1-5; D is undetermined. This CDR3 is built from 13 residues. CDR1 is MNHNY, CDR2 SVGAGI, per germline (reference sequence). In DNA form, the CDR3 reads TGTGCCAGCACTTACGCCGAGGGTCAGCCCCAGCATTTT. Protein: CASTYAEGQPQHF.

This chain links TRBV5-1 with TRBJ1-2; D is possibly TRBD1 (5 bases). Trimming pared 4 bases from V and 6 bases from J, leaving 13 bases between. The germline CDR1 and CDR2 sequences are SGHRS and YFSETQ. The CDR3 has 13 amino acids. The DNA for the CDR3 is TGCGCCAGCAGCCCGGGGACGGGAGATGGCTACACCTTC. It specifies CASSPGTGDGYTF. The full variable domain, its missing parts supplied by reference TRBV5-1 and TRBJ1-2, is KAGVTQTPRYLIKTRGQQVTLSCSPISGHRSVSWYQQTPGQGLQFLFEYFSETQRNKGNFPGRFSGRQFSNSRSEMNVSTLELGDSALYLCASSPGTGDGYTFGSGTRLTVV.

CDR3 in DNA: TGTGCCAGCAGGGCAGGGCGCACACGTACAGATACGCAGTATTTT. This encodes CASRAGRTRTDTQYF. The chain couples TRBV27 to TRBJ2-3; the D gene is possibly TRBD1 (5 bases). CDR3 length: 15 residues. V was cut by 6 bases and J by 3 bases, with 16 bases left in between. The germline V gene encodes CDR1 MNHEY and CDR2 SMNVEV (reference sequence).

The J gene is TRBJ2-1, the V gene TRBV5-1, with TRBD2 identical over 8 bases. This CDR3 contains 15 residues. Germline V gene lookup returns CDR1 SGHRS and CDR2 YFSETQ. V lost 4 bases, J lost 5 bases, and 8 bases stayed unmatched. CDR3 coding DNA: TGCGCCAGCAGCGCCGGGACTAGGGCCAACAATGAGCAGTTCTTC. Protein: CASSAGTRANNEQFF.

This clone was counted a few times. This chain connects TRBV2 to TRBJ1-3, with D uncertain. Germline CDR1 SNHLY, CDR2 FYNNEI. Deletions cut 7 bases from V and 3 bases from J, with 19 bases between. The CDR3 loop spans 16 amino acids. The chain's CDR3 is CASTLRSSAIGNTIYF. CDR3 bases: TGTGCCAGCACCCTTAGAAGTTCCGCTATTGGAAACACCATATATTTT.

A single count supports this clone. As DNA, the CDR3 is TGCGCCAGCAGCCAAGGAAAGGGGAGGTCGGCCAAAAACATTCAGTACTTC. This sequence encodes CASSQGKGRSAKNIQYF. V usage is TRBV4-1 and J usage is TRBJ2-4; possible D gene TRBD2, 6 bases. Trimming removed 1 base from V and 1 base from J, with 14 bases in between. CDR3 length: 17 amino acids. CDR1 and CDR2 from the germline V gene are MGHRA and YSYEKL.

In nucleotides, the CDR3 is TGCGCCAGCAGCTTAACACTCAACACCGGGGAGCTGTTTTTT. Amino acids: CASSLTLNTGELFF. V is TRBV5-1 and J is TRBJ2-2; D not resolved. Germline CDR1 is SGHRS and CDR2 is YFSETQ. V was trimmed by 2 bases and J by 2 bases, leaving 7 bases between them. CDR3 length: 14 amino acids.

The J gene is TRBJ1-2, the V gene TRBV28; no definite D call. Germline values: CDR1 MDHEN, CDR2 SYDVKM. Trimming removed 6 bases from V and 8 bases from J, with 19 bases in between. The CDR3 extends over 14 amino acids. In DNA form, the CDR3 reads TGTGCCAGCAGCCGTTTGGCCTCGGGAGAAGGCTACACCTTC. This encodes CASSRLASGEGYTF.

The chain links TRBV14 to TRBJ1-5, with 7 positions matching TRBD1. From germline, CDR1 is SGHDN and CDR2 FVKESK. After removal of 2 bases from V and 0 bases from J, the junction contained 4 bases not matched to a gene. The CDR3 runs to 16 residues. For the CDR3, the DNA is TGTGCCAGCAGCCAAAAACAGGGGCATAGCAATCAGCCCCAGCATTTT. Its translation is CASSQKQGHSNQPQHF.

J is TRBJ2-6 and V is TRBV7-2; D might be TRBD1 (5 bases). CDR1 SGHTA and CDR2 FQGNSA come from the germline V gene. V shed 4 bases and J shed 0 bases, with 13 bases lying between them. The CDR3 is made up of 17 amino acids. CDR3 loop: CASSSRVMSSGANVLTF. CDR3 DNA: TGTGCCAGCAGCTCCAGGGTCATGAGCTCTGGGGCCAACGTCCTGACTTTC.

The chain employs TRBV7-9 and TRBJ2-7, with D tentatively TRBD2 (6 bases). The CDR3 consists of 13 residues. V was trimmed by 3 bases and J by 6 bases, leaving 12 bases between them. The germline V gene encodes CDR1 SEHNR and CDR2 FQNEAQ (reference sequence). The CDR3 spells CASSLEGVREQYF. CDR3 bases: TGTGCCAGCAGCTTGGAGGGAGTGCGCGAGCAGTACTTC.

This chain links TRBV7-9 with TRBJ2-1, with 8 bases identical to TRBD2. Germline lookup yields CDR1 SEHNR and CDR2 FQNEAQ (reference sequence). The CDR3 runs 18 residues. With V trimmed by 4 bases and J by 0 bases, 11 bases remained unmatched. The CDR3 region is CASSWGLGVGSSYNEQFF. In DNA, the CDR3 is TGTGCCAGCAGCTGGGGACTAGGGGTGGGCAGCTCCTACAATGAGCAGTTCTTC.

This chain uses TRBV28 with TRBJ1-4; D possibly corresponds to TRBD1 (5 bases). Trimming stripped 6 bases from V and 7 bases from J, with 21 bases between. Germline CDR1 reads MDHEN; CDR2 reads SYDVKM. This CDR3 is built from 16 residues. The CDR3 region has the DNA TGTGCCAGCAGGCTGTCATCGGGGGTTTTCGGTGAAAAACTGTTTTTT. The encoded protein is CASRLSSGVFGEKLFF.

The chain employs TRBV5-1 and TRBJ2-1, with 8 bases lining up with TRBD1. Germline V gene sequence: CDR1 SGHRS, CDR2 YFSETQ. With 4 bases clipped from V and 12 bases from J, the junction kept 6 bases outside the gene matches. This CDR3 region has 12 residues. Written as DNA, the CDR3 is TGCGCCAGCAGCAGTGACAGGGGATCGCAGTTCTTC. Translating it yields CASSSDRGSQFF.

The chain couples TRBV18 to TRBJ2-7, with TRBD1 matching 7 bases. After removal of 3 bases from V and 3 bases from J, the junction contained 5 bases not matched to a gene. The CDR3 consists of 14 residues. CDR1 is KGHSH and CDR2 is LQKENI in the germline V gene. The CDR3 spells CASSPASGGYEQYF. CDR3 in DNA: TGTGCCAGCTCACCGGCGTCAGGGGGCTACGAGCAGTACTTC.

The chain joins TRBV2 to TRBJ1-4, with a possible D match to TRBD1 (6 bases). There are 14 residues in the CDR3. From germline, CDR1 is SNHLY and CDR2 FYNNEI. V was pared by 9 bases and J by 6 bases, with 17 bases between. The CDR3 DNA follows: TGTGCCAGTTTAAGGGGGGGCAGTGATGAAAAACTGTTTTTT. Its translation is CASLRGGSDEKLFF.

CDR3 sequence (DNA): TGCGCCAGCAGCTTGGCCCCGATATCCCAAGAGACCCAGTACTTC. Translation: CASSLAPISQETQYF. This chain connects TRBV5-1 to TRBJ2-5; D gene unclear. The CDR3 loop spans 15 amino acids. V shed 0 bases and J shed 1 base, with 10 bases lying between them. CDR1 SGHRS and CDR2 YFSETQ come from the germline V gene.

This clone occurred once. This chain uses TRBV10-1 with TRBJ2-1, with D possibly being TRBD2 (5 bases). The CDR3 is 15 amino acids. The V and J ends lost 5 bases and 4 bases respectively, with 15 bases between them. Germline CDR1 reads WNHNN; CDR2 reads SYGVQD (reference sequence). CDR3 sequence reads: CASSPNWENYNEQFF. CDR3 sequence (DNA): TGCGCCAGCAGTCCTAACTGGGAGAATTACAATGAGCAGTTCTTC.